Reported below is one T cell receptor beta chain. These data come from a study of response to subunit inactivated influenza vaccine. MiXCR, run by TCRdb on the RT-PCR reads, gives a single entry per CDR3 protein. The table records hundreds of thousands of distinct CDR3 sequences, 12% of them present only once. This CDR3 spans 16 amino acids. Per the germline V gene, CDR1 is MNHEY and CDR2 is SVGEGT. The V end was cut by 0 bases, the J end by 6 bases, with 12 bases between. The source was non-naive T cells sorted from PBMCs, collected 14 days before vaccination. The sequence derives from a man aged 45-60 years who received an inactivated influenza vaccine. The V and J genes are TRBV6-2 or TRBV6-3 and TRBJ1-6; D possibly corresponds to TRBD1 (5 bases). CDR3 DNA sequence: TGTGCCAGCAGTTACTCGAGGGGACGCCTTAATTCACCCCTCCACTTT. It codes for CASSYSRGRLNSPLHF.